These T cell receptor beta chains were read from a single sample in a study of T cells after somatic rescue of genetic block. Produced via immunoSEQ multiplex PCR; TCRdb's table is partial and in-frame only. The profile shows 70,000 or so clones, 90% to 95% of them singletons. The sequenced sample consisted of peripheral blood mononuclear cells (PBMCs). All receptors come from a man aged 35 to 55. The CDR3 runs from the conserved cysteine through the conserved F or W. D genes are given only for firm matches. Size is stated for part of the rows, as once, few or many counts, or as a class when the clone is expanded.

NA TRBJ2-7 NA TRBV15 TGTGCCACCAGCAAGTCAGAGACCTACGAGCAGTACTTC CATSKSETYEQYF
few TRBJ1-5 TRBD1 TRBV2 TGTGCCAGCGGACAGGGGGCTTCGCAGCCCCAGCATTTT CASGQGASQPQHF
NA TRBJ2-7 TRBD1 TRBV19 TGTGCCAGTAGTATCGGACAGGGAGGCTACGAGCAGTACTTC CASSIGQGGYEQYF
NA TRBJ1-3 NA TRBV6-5 TGTGCCAGCAGTCAGGACATCTCTGGAAACACCATATATTTT CASSQDISGNTIYF
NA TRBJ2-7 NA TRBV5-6 TGTGCCAGCAGCCCGGTCCCCATAACTAGTCACAGCTCCTACGAGCAGTACTTC CASSPVPITSHSSYEQYF
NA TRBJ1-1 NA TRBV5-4 TGTGCCAGCAGCTTGGCCGAGTTGACTGAAGCTTTCTTT CASSLAELTEAFF
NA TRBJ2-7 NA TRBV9 TGTGCCAGCAGCGCAACAATCGGGCCCTACGAGCAGTACTTC CASSATIGPYEQYF
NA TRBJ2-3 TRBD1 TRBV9 TGTGCCAGCAGCCCCGGGACAGTTCGCACAGATACGCAGTATTTT CASSPGTVRTDTQYF
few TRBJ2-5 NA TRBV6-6 TGTGCCAGCAGTTACGGGGAAGAGACCCAGTACTTC CASSYGEETQYF
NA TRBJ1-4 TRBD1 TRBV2 TGTGCCAGCAGCGCCCAGGGGGAAGATCGTTTTTTT CASSAQGEDRFF
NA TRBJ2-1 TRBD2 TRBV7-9 TGTGCCAGCAGCTCCTGGACTAGCGGAGACGGCTATGAGCAGTTCTTC CASSSWTSGDGYEQFF
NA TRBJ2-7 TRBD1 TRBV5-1 TGCGCCAGCAGGGGGGCCCCGGACAGGGTTGACGAGCAGTACTTC CASRGAPDRVDEQYF
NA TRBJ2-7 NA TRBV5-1 TGCGCCAGCAGCTCCAGGGCCGGGTGGGAGCAGTACTTC CASSSRAGWEQYF
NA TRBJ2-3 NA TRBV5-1 TGCGCCAGCAGCTTGGACAGGGGCACAGATACGCAGTATTTT CASSLDRGTDTQYF
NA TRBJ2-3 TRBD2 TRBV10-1 TGCGCCAGCAGTGAGTCAACCGTCACGGGAGGTACGCAGTATTTT CASSESTVTGGTQYF
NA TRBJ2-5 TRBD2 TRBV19 TGTGCCAGTACTAGCGGGAGAGAGGTGGAGACCCAGTACTTC CASTSGREVETQYF
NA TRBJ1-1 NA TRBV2 TGTGCCAGCAGTCAAATGGGTTACCTATTGGAAGCTTTCTTT CASSQMGYLLEAFF
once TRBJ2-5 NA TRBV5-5 TGTGCCAGCAGCTTGGGACAGGCCGAAGAGACCCAGTACTTC CASSLGQAEETQYF
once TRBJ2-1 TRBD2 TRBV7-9 TGTGCCAGCAGCTTAGGGATTAGCGGGGTAATCGGTGAGCAGTTCTTC CASSLGISGVIGEQFF
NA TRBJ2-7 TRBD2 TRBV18 TGTGCCAGCTCATCAACTACTAGCGGGAGCTCCTACGAGCAGTACTTC CASSSTTSGSSYEQYF
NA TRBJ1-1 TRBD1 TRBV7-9 TGTGCCAGCAGCTCCGGACAGGGAAGAACGAGGACTGAAGCTTTCTTT CASSSGQGRTRTEAFF
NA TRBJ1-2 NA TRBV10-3 TGTGCCATCAGTGAGTTTGGCCCCGGGACGGCTAATAACTATGGCTACACCTTC CAISEFGPGTANNYGYTF
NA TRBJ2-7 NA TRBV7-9 TGTGCCAGCAGTAGCCTTTCGGGGGCGCGGTACGAGCAGTACTTC CASSSLSGARYEQYF
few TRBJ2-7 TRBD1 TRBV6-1 TGTGCCAGCAGTGAAGCACTACCCGGGACAGGGTTCTACGAGCAGTACTTC CASSEALPGTGFYEQYF
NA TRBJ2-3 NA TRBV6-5 TGTGCCAGCAGTTACTCTACGGCGGCAGATACGCAGTATTTT CASSYSTAADTQYF
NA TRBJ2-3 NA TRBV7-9 TGTGCCAGCAGCTTAACAGATACGCAGTATTTT CASSLTDTQYF
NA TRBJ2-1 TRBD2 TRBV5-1 TGCGCCAGCAGCTTGCGGGGACTAGCGGGCGACTTCTCCTACAATGAGCAGTTCTTC CASSLRGLAGDFSYNEQFF
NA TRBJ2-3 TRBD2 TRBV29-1 TGCAGCGTGAGGGCTAGCGGGAGGAGAGATACGCAGTATTTT CSVRASGRRDTQYF
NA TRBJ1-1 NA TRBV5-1 TGCGCTTCCGCCCCGGCGGGTATGACTGAAGCTTTCTTT CASAPAGMTEAFF
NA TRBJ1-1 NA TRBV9 TGTGCCAGCAGCGTAGCCCAAAGTCCGGGCACTGAAGCTTTCTTT CASSVAQSPGTEAFF
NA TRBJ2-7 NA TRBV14 TGTGCCAGCAGCCTTTATAACAGTTACGAGCAGTACTTC CASSLYNSYEQYF
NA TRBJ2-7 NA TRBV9 TGTGCCAGCAGCTCCGGGACCACCAGCTCCTACGAGCAGTACTTC CASSSGTTSSYEQYF
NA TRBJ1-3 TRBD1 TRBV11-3 TGTGCCACGACTAGGGGGCTCTCTGGAAACACCATATATTTT CATTRGLSGNTIYF
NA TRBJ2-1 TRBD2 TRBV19 TGTGCCAGTAGTTTAGCGGGAGGTCGGGGGCATGAGCAGTTCTTC CASSLAGGRGHEQFF
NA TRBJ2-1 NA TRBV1 TGCACCAGCAGCCAAGAACAGCACATAAGCTCCTACAATGAGCAGTTCTTC CTSSQEQHISSYNEQFF
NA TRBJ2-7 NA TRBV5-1 TGCGCCAGCCGGCCAGCCCGGTCCTACGAGCAGTACTTC CASRPARSYEQYF